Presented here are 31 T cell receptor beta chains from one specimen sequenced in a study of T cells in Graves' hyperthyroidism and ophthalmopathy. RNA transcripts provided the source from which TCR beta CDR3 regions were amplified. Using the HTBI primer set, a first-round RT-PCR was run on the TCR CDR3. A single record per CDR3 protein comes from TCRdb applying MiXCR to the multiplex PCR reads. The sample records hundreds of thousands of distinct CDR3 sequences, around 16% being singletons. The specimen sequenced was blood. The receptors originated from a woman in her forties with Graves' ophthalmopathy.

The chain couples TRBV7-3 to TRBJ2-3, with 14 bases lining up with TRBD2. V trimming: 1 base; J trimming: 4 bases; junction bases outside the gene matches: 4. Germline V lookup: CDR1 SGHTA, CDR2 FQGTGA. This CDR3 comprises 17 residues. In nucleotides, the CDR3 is TGTGCCAGCAGCTTAAAGACTAGCGGGGGGGAATCAGATACGCAGTATTTT. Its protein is CASSLKTSGGESDTQYF.

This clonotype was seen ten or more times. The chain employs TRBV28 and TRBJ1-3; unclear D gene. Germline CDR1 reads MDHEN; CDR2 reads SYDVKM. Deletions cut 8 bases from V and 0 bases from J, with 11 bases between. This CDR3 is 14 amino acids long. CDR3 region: CASVERHSGNTIYF. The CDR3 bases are TGTGCCAGCGTGGAACGACACTCTGGAAACACCATATATTTT. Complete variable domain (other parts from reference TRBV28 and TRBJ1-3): DVKVTQSSRYLVKRTGEKVFLECVQDMDHENMFWYRQDPGLGLRLIYFSYDVKMKEKGDIPEGYSVSREKKERFSLILESASTNQTSMYLCASVERHSGNTIYFGEGSWLTVV.

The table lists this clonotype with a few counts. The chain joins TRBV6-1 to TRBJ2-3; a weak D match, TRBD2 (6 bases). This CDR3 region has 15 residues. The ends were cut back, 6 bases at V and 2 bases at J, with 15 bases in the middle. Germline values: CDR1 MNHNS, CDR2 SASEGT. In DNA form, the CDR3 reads TGTGCCAGCAGCCAGCGGGCACCCTACACAGATACGCAGTATTTT. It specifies CASSQRAPYTDTQYF.

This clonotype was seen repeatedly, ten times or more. CDR3 sequence reads: CASSPGVSGEQFF. The CDR3 nucleotides are TGTGCCAGCTCACCAGGGGTTAGCGGTGAGCAGTTCTTC. This sequence joins TRBV18 and TRBJ2-1; D might be TRBD2 (6 bases). The ends were cut back, 2 bases at V and 9 bases at J, with 11 bases in the middle. The length of the CDR3 is 13 residues. The germline CDR1 and CDR2 sequences are KGHSH and LQKENI.

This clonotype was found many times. For the CDR3, the DNA is TGCGCCAGCAGCTTGGGTGTATTTAACTACAATGAGCAGTTCTTC. Translating gives CASSLGVFNYNEQFF. The J gene is TRBJ2-1, the V gene TRBV5-1, with D uncertain. V shed 0 bases and J shed 3 bases, with 10 bases lying between them. The CDR3 is 15 amino acids. Germline values: CDR1 SGHRS, CDR2 YFSETQ.

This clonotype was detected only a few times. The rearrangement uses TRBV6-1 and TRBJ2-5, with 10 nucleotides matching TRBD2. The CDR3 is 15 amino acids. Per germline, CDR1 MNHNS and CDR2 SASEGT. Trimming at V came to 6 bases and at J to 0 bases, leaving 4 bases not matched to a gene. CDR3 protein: CASSYSGGYQETQYF. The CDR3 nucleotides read TGTGCCAGCAGCTATAGCGGGGGGTACCAAGAGACCCAGTACTTC.

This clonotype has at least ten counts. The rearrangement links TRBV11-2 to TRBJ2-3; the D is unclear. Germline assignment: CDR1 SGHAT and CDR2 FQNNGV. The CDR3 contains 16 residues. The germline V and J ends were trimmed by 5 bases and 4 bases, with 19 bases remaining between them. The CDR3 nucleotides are TGTGCCAGCAGCCTGGTACTTACATCCTCGCCAGATACGCAGTATTTT. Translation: CASSLVLTSSPDTQYF.

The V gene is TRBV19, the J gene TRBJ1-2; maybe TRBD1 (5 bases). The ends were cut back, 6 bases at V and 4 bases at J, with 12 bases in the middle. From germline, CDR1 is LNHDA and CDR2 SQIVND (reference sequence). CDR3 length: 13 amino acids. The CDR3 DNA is TGTGCCAGTAGGGACACCGGGGGCTATGGCTACACCTTC. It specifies CASRDTGGYGYTF.

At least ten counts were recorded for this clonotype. The CDR3 protein is CASKSRQVTEAFF. The CDR3 region has the DNA TGTGCCAGCAAGTCGCGACAGGTCACTGAAGCTTTCTTT. The chain is built from TRBV2 and TRBJ1-1; the D gene is possibly TRBD1 (6 bases). The CDR3 has 13 amino acids. The V gene's germline CDR1 is SNHLY and CDR2 FYNNEI. With 7 bases removed from V and 4 bases from J, the gap between germline ends came to 13 bases.

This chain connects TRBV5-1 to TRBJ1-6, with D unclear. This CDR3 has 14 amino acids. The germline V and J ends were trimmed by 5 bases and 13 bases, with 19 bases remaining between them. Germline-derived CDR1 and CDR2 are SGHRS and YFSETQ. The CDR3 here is CASRVDFGLTPLHF. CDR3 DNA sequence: TGCGCCAGCAGAGTCGATTTTGGCCTTACTCCCCTCCACTTT.

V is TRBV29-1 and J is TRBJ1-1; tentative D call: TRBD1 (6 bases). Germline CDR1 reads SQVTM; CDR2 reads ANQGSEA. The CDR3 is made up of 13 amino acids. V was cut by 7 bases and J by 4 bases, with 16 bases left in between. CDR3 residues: CSAATGALTEAFF. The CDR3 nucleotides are TGCAGCGCCGCGACAGGAGCCCTCACTGAAGCTTTCTTT.

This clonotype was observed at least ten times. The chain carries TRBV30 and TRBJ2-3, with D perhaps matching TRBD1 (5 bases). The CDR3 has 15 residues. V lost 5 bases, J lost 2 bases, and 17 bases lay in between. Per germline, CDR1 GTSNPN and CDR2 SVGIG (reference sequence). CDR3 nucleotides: TGTGCCTGGGGGGCAGACGTAATCCCCACAGATACGCAGTATTTT. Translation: CAWGADVIPTDTQYF.

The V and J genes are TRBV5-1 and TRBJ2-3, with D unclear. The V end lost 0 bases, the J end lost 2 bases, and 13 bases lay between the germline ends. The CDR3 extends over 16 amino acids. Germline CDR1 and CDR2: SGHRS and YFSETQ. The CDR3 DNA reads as TGCGCCAGCAGCTTGGGTCAGCACTCGATCACAGATACGCAGTATTTT. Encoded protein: CASSLGQHSITDTQYF.

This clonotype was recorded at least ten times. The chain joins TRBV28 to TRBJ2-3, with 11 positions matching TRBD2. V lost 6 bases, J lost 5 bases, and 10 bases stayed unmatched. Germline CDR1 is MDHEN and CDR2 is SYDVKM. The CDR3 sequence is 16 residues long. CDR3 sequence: CASRSSLAGGGDTQYF. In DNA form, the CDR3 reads TGTGCCAGCAGATCGTCCCTAGCGGGAGGTGGAGATACGCAGTATTTT.

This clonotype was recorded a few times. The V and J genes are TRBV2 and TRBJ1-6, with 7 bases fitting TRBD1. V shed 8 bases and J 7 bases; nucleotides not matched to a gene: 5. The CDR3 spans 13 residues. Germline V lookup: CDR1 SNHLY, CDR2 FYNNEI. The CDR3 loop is CASQGQQNSPLHF. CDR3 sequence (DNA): TGTGCCAGCCAGGGACAGCAAAATTCACCCCTCCACTTT.

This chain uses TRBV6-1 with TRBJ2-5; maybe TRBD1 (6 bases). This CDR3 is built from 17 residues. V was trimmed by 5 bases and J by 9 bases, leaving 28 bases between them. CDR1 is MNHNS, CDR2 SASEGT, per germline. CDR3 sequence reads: CASSRDAGPGAPSAQYF. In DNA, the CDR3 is TGTGCCAGCAGTCGGGATGCCGGGCCAGGGGCACCATCGGCCCAGTACTTC.

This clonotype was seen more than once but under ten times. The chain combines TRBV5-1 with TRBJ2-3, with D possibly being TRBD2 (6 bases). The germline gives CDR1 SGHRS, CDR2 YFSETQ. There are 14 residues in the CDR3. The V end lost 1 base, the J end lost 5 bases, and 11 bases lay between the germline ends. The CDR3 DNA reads TGCGCCAGCAGCTTGACGGGAGTCATAGATACGCAGTATTTT. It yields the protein CASSLTGVIDTQYF.

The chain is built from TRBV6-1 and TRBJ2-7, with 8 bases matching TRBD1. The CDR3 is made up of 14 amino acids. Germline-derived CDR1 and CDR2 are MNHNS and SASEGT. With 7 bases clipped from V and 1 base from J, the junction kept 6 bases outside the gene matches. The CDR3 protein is CASTGTGLSYEQYF. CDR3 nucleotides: TGTGCCAGCACCGGGACAGGCTTATCCTACGAGCAGTACTTC.

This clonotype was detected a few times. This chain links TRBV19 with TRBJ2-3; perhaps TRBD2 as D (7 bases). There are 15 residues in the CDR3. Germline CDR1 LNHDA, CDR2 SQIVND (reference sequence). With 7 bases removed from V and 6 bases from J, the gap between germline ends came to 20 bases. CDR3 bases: TGTGCCAGTAATTACCGCGGGGGCCCACAGGATACGCAGTATTTT. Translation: CASNYRGGPQDTQYF.

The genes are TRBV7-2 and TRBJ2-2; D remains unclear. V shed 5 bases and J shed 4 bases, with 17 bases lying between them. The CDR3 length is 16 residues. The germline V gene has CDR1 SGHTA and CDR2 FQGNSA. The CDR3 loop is CASSPLAPLGTGELFF. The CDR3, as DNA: TGTGCCAGCAGCCCCTTGGCCCCGTTAGGCACCGGGGAGCTGTTTTTT.

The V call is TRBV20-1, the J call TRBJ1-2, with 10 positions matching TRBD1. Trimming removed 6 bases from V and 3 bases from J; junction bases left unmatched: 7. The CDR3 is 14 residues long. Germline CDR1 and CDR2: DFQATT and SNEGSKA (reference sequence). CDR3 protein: CSATTGGGYYGYTF. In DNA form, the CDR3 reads TGCAGTGCGACGACAGGGGGCGGGTACTATGGCTACACCTTC.

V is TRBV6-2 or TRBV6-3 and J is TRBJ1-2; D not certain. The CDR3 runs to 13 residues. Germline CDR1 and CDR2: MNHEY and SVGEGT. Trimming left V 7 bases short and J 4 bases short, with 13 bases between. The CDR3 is CASKKEGSYGYTF. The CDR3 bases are TGTGCCAGCAAGAAAGAAGGGAGCTATGGCTACACCTTC.

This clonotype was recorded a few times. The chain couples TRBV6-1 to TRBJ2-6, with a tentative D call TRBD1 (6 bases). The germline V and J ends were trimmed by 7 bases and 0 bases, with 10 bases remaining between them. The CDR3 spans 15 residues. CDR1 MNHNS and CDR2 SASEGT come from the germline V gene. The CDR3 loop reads CASKTGYSGANVLTF. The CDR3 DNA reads TGTGCCAGCAAAACAGGGTACTCTGGGGCCAACGTCCTGACTTTC.

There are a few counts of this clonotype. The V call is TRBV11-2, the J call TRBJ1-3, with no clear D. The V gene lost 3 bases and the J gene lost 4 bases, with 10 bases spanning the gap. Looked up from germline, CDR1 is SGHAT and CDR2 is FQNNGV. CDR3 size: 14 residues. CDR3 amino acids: CASSFPSRGNTIYF. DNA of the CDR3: TGTGCCAGCAGCTTCCCGTCGAGGGGAAACACCATATATTTT.

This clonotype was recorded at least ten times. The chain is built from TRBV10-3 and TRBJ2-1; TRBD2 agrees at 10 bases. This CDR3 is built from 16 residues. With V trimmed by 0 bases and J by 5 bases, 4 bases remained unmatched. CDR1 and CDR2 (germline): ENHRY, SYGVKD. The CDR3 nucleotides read TGTGCCATCAGTGAGTCGCGGACTAGCGGAAACAATGAGCAGTTCTTC. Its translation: CAISESRTSGNNEQFF.

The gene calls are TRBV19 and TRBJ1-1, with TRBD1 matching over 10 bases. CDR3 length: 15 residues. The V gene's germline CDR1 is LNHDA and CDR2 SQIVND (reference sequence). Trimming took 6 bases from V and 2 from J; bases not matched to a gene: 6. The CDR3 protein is CASSRTGGGNTEAFF. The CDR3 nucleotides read TGTGCCAGTAGCCGGACAGGGGGTGGTAACACTGAAGCTTTCTTT.

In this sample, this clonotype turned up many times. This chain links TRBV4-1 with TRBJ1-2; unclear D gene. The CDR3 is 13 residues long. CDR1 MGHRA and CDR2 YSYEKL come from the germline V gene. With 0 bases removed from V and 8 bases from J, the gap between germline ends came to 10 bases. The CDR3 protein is CASSQEGTFGYTF. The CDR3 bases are TGCGCCAGCAGCCAAGAGGGCACATTCGGCTACACCTTC.

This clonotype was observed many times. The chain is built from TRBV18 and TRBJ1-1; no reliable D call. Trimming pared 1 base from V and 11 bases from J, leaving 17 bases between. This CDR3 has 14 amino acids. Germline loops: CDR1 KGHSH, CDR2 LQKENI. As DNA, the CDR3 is TGTGCCAGCTCACCACTCCAGGACGTGACGGTGGCTTTCTTT. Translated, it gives CASSPLQDVTVAFF.

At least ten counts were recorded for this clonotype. The CDR3 DNA sequence: TGTGCCTGGACCGTGGCAGCGACTACTGAAGCTTTCTTT. This encodes CAWTVAATTEAFF. The rearrangement uses TRBV30 and TRBJ1-1; D gene uncertain. With 4 bases removed from V and 5 bases from J, the gap between germline ends came to 14 bases. CDR3 length equals 13 residues. Germline loops: CDR1 GTSNPN, CDR2 SVGIG (reference sequence).

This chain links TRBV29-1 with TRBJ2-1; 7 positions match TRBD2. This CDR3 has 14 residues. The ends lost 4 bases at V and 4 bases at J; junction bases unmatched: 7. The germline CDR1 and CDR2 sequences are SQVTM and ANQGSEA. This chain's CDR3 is CSVVALANYNEQFF. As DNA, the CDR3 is TGCAGCGTTGTGGCACTAGCGAATTACAATGAGCAGTTCTTC.

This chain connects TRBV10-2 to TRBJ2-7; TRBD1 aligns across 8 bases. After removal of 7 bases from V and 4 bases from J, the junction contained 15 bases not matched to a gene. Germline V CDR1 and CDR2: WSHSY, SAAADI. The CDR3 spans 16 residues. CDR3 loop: CASKAPVDRELYEQYF. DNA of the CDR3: TGCGCCAGCAAGGCTCCGGTGGACAGGGAACTTTACGAGCAGTACTTC.